These T cell receptor beta chains were read from a single sample in a study of T cells in Graves' hyperthyroidism and ophthalmopathy. Each CDR3 protein gets one entry after TCRdb re-called the multiplex PCR reads with MiXCR. The sample yields about 570,000 distinct CDR3 sequences, just over 45% seen once. Material for sequencing was peripheral blood or thyroid tissue (not recorded which). These receptors originate from an adult woman with Graves' disease, either hyperthyroidism or ophthalmopathy (not recorded which). Each CDR3 is given with its conserved first and last residue. The D gene is left open where the match is weak. Expanded clones get a size class; other rows say once, few or many, or leave the size out.

CDR3 length,clone size,D gene,V gene,J gene,CDR3 DNA,CDR3 protein
16,many,NA,TRBV27,TRBJ2-2,TGTGCCAGCAGTTTAGTAGGAGGGACTCTCACCGGGGAGCTGTTTTTT,CASSLVGGTLTGELFF
13,many,NA,TRBV19,TRBJ1-1,TGTGCCACGGAGGCCTACATGAACACTGAAGCTTTCTTT,CATEAYMNTEAFF
14,many,NA,TRBV5-1,TRBJ2-5,TGCGCCAGCAGCCCGAGCGCCCTCCAAGAGACCCAGTACTTC,CASSPSALQETQYF
13,many,NA,TRBV5-1,TRBJ1-2,TGCGCCAGCAGCTTCGCGGGAGACTATGGCTACACCTTC,CASSFAGDYGYTF
14,NA,TRBD1,TRBV20-1,TRBJ2-7,TGCAGTGCTAGAGTTGGACAGGTTACCTACGAGCAGTACTTC,CSARVGQVTYEQYF
10,NA,NA,TRBV20-1,TRBJ1-2,TGCAGTGCTAGAGGGGCGGGCTACACCTTC,CSARGAGYTF
14,NA,NA,TRBV30,TRBJ1-1,TGTGCCTGGAGTCCCGACCGCTTGAACACTGAAGCTTTCTTT,CAWSPDRLNTEAFF
13,NA,NA,TRBV19,TRBJ1-2,TGTGCTAGAGAGGGGGGCCCGGGCTATGGCTACACCTTC,CAREGGPGYGYTF
14,NA,NA,TRBV4-1,TRBJ2-7,TGCGCCAGCAGCCGGGGCCGCCGCCCCTACGAGCAGTACTTC,CASSRGRRPYEQYF
14,many,NA,TRBV2,TRBJ1-4,TGTGCCAGCAGGCTTACAGGCTCTAATGAAAAACTGTTTTTT,CASRLTGSNEKLFF
16,NA,TRBD1,TRBV10-3,TRBJ2-6,TGTGCCACAACCCTGGGGACAGGGACTGGGGCCAACGTCCTGACTTTC,CATTLGTGTGANVLTF
15,NA,TRBD2,TRBV2,TRBJ2-1,TGTGCCAGCAGTGTCGGACTAGCGGGAGGTCTTGAGCAGTTCTTC,CASSVGLAGGLEQFF
14,NA,TRBD1,TRBV7-9,TRBJ1-4,TGTGCCAGCAGTCCTGACAGGGGAAGTAAAAAACTGTTTTTT,CASSPDRGSKKLFF
13,few,TRBD1,TRBV2,TRBJ2-7,TGTGCCAGCAGTGGGGACAGGATCTACGAGCAGTACTTC,CASSGDRIYEQYF
15,NA,NA,TRBV7-8,TRBJ2-2,TGTGCCAGCAGCTTAGATAAGTACAACACCGGGGAGCTGTACTTC,CASSLDKYNTGELYF
15,NA,NA,TRBV10-1,TRBJ1-2,TGCGCCAGCAGTGAGTCACGGACAGACTCCTATGGCTACACCTTC,CASSESRTDSYGYTF
14,many,NA,TRBV7-9,TRBJ1-5,TGTGCCAGCAGCTTAGGAGGGGTTCATCAGCCCCAGCATTTT,CASSLGGVHQPQHF
15,NA,TRBD2,TRBV20-1,TRBJ2-5,TGCAGTGCTAGACTGGCGGGACTAGATGTGGAGACCCAGTACTTC,CSARLAGLDVETQYF
16,many,NA,TRBV5-4,TRBJ1-6,TGTGCCAGCAGCGGGGGGTCGGGGGAGAACAATTCACCCCTCCACTTT,CASSGGSGENNSPLHF
15,NA,TRBD2,TRBV7-2,TRBJ2-7,TGTGCCAGCAGCCCCCGGGGGGGCGCGGGTGGCGAGCAGTACTTC,CASSPRGGAGGEQYF
15,many,NA,TRBV7-9,TRBJ1-1,TGTGCCAGCATCAAACCGGGACGAGTCTATGCTGAAGCTTTCTTT,CASIKPGRVYAEAFF
14,NA,NA,TRBV2,TRBJ2-7,TGTGCCAGCAGCCGGACAGGAGGGGGTCGCGAGCAGTACTTC,CASSRTGGGREQYF
17,few,NA,TRBV6-5,TRBJ2-7,TGTGCCAGCCACGGTTATTCAAGTGGGACGGACACCTACGAGCAGTACTTC,CASHGYSSGTDTYEQYF
14,few,NA,TRBV7-9,TRBJ1-3,TGTGCCAGCACCCATCGGACAGCTGGAAACACCATATATTTT,CASTHRTAGNTIYF
14,many,TRBD1,TRBV6-6,TRBJ1-5,TGTGCCAGCAGGAGGACAGGGGGCAATCAGCCCCAGCATTTT,CASRRTGGNQPQHF
15,many,NA,TRBV7-9,TRBJ1-1,TGTGCCAGCAACGAACCTACCCGAAAGAACACTGAAGCTTTCTTT,CASNEPTRKNTEAFF
13,NA,NA,TRBV7-9,TRBJ1-2,TGTGCCAGCAGCTTAGGACAGGATAGCGGCTACACCTTC,CASSLGQDSGYTF
13,NA,NA,TRBV5-1,TRBJ1-1,TGCGCCAGCAGCTTGGACCAGGACACTGAAGCTTTCTTT,CASSLDQDTEAFF
15,many,TRBD1,TRBV12-3/TRBV12-4,TRBJ2-7,TGTGCCAGCAGTACCAACAGGGGGCCCATCTACGAGCAGTACTTC,CASSTNRGPIYEQYF
14,NA,NA,TRBV9,TRBJ2-7,TGTGCCAGCAGTAAGGGGGGATTTACGTACGAGCAGTACTTC,CASSKGGFTYEQYF
16,NA,NA,TRBV7-9,TRBJ2-7,TGTGCCAGCAGCTTAGGAACAGGGCAGGATGGCTACGAGCAGTACTTC,CASSLGTGQDGYEQYF
14,NA,NA,TRBV12-3/TRBV12-4,TRBJ1-2,TGTGCCAGCAGTTGGGGACTCCGGGGCTATGGCTACACCTTC,CASSWGLRGYGYTF
14,many,NA,TRBV7-9,TRBJ1-1,TGTGCCAGCAGCTCGTGGTCCGTGAACACTGAAGCTTTCTTT,CASSSWSVNTEAFF
15,few,NA,TRBV6-4,TRBJ2-2,TGTGCCAGCAGTGACGACGCGGGTAGTCCCGGGGAGCTGTTTTTT,CASSDDAGSPGELFF
13,NA,NA,TRBV29-1,TRBJ2-3,TGCAGCGTTGATACCTTTAGCTCAGATACGCAGTATTTT,CSVDTFSSDTQYF
14,few,NA,TRBV6-5,TRBJ1-1,TGTGCCAGCAGTTCCCGGGACGTCGACACTGAAGCTTTCTTT,CASSSRDVDTEAFF
14,few,NA,TRBV7-8,TRBJ1-2,TGTGCCAGCAGCTTGGGGCAGGGGCAGGTTGGCTACACCTTC,CASSLGQGQVGYTF
13,NA,NA,TRBV2,TRBJ1-4,TGTGCCAGCAGGAGGACAGCGCCTGAAAAACTGTTTTTT,CASRRTAPEKLFF
13,NA,NA,TRBV20-1,TRBJ2-7,TGCAGTGCTAGTGGTGGGAGTGGGCGCGAGCAGTACTTC,CSASGGSGREQYF
14,NA,NA,TRBV28,TRBJ1-2,TGTGCCAGCAGTTTCGCGACAGAAAACTATGACTACACCTTC,CASSFATENYDYTF
18,NA,TRBD1,TRBV20-1,TRBJ1-4,TGCAGTGCTAGCCCCGCCCCGGGACAGGGGCCGTCGCGGGAAAAACTGTTTTTT,CSASPAPGQGPSREKLFF
15,many,TRBD2,TRBV6-6,TRBJ2-5,TGTGCCAGCAGCTACGGGGGGGAAGGGGAAGAGACCCAGTACTTC,CASSYGGEGEETQYF
14,NA,TRBD1,TRBV15,TRBJ1-1,TGTGCCACCAGCAGAGGACAGGGCTACACTGAAGCTTTCTTT,CATSRGQGYTEAFF
14,NA,NA,TRBV25-1,TRBJ2-1,TGTGCCAGCAGTGAATATAACTACCCACGGGAGCAGTTCTTC,CASSEYNYPREQFF
13,NA,TRBD1,TRBV2,TRBJ2-5,TGTGCCAGCGCCGGGACAGAAGGAGAGACCCAGTACTTC,CASAGTEGETQYF
15,many,NA,TRBV11-2,TRBJ2-7,TGTGCCAGCAGCCCAGTGGCACAGGACTCCTACGAGCAGTACTTC,CASSPVAQDSYEQYF
14,many,TRBD1,TRBV18,TRBJ1-2,TGTGCCAGCTCACCTGAACAGGGGGCGGGCGGCTACACCTTC,CASSPEQGAGGYTF
14,many,NA,TRBV20-1,TRBJ2-7,TGCAGTGCTAGCGGCGGAGGGGGTATATACGAGCAGTACTTC,CSASGGGGIYEQYF
14,many,TRBD1,TRBV10-3,TRBJ1-1,TGTGCCATCAGGGACAGGGGCGAGAACACTGAAGCTTTCTTT,CAIRDRGENTEAFF
13,many,NA,TRBV7-9,TRBJ1-1,TGTGCCAGCAGCTTTAGCTATAACACTGAAGCTTTCTTT,CASSFSYNTEAFF
19,NA,NA,TRBV12-3/TRBV12-4,TRBJ2-7,TGTGCCAGCCGGGCTGGGACATCCTCCTCCTCTCGTCCTCGTTACGAGCAGTACTTC,CASRAGTSSSSRPRYEQYF
15,many,NA,TRBV7-9,TRBJ2-6,TGTGCCAGCAGCTTAACCCTCTCTGGGGCCAACGTCCTGACTTTC,CASSLTLSGANVLTF
12,NA,NA,TRBV29-1,TRBJ1-2,TGCAGCTCAGGGGAAGGGACCTATGGCTACACCTTC,CSSGEGTYGYTF
17,many,TRBD1,TRBV19,TRBJ1-2,TGTGCCAGTAGTCCCGGACTTAACAGGGGCCTGGGGTATGGCTACACCTTC,CASSPGLNRGLGYGYTF
16,many,NA,TRBV24-1,TRBJ2-2,TGTGCCACCAGTGATCCCAGGGCTGGGGAGGCCGGGGAGCTGTTTTTT,CATSDPRAGEAGELFF
18,NA,TRBD2,TRBV10-3,TRBJ2-5,TGTGCCATCAGATGGGGGGGGACTAGCGGGATGGGAGGAGAGACCCAGTACTTC,CAIRWGGTSGMGGETQYF
16,NA,TRBD1,TRBV14,TRBJ2-5,TGTGCCAGCAGCCAAGTTTTCCGGGACAGGGGTGAAGAGCAGTACTTC,CASSQVFRDRGEEQYF
14,few,TRBD2,TRBV5-1,TRBJ2-3,TGCGCCAGCAGTGCGGGGAGGGTCACAGATACGCAGTATTTT,CASSAGRVTDTQYF
12,many,TRBD1,TRBV12-3/TRBV12-4,TRBJ1-1,TGTGCCAGCAGGACAGGGAGGGCTGAAGCTTTCTTT,CASRTGRAEAFF
13,NA,TRBD1,TRBV29-1,TRBJ1-2,TGCAGCGTTGCGGGACAGGCCGACTATGGCTACACCTTC,CSVAGQADYGYTF